The 18 T cell receptor beta chains given below trace back to one sample, sequenced in a study of blood T cells in healthy people across ages. With a J-beta primer mix and a sample-barcoded 5' primer, a second PCR ran about 7 to 12 cycles. MiXCR, applied by TCRdb to the 5' RACE reads, yields one record per CDR3 protein. The sample lists over a million distinct CDR3 sequences; about 45% were seen once. What was sequenced was blood. The receptor source for this set is a woman in her late teens or twenties in good health.

The rearrangement links TRBV18 to TRBJ2-1, with TRBD2 identical over 15 bases. Germline CDR1 KGHSH, CDR2 LQKENI. V shed 3 bases and J 7 bases; nucleotides not matched to a gene: 7. The CDR3 totals 17 residues. CDR3 in DNA: TGTGCCAGCTCACCCGAAGGACTAGCGGGAGGGCCAAATGAGCAGTTCTTC. It codes for CASSPEGLAGGPNEQFF.

Concerning this clonotype itself: This may come from a read error, since a much larger clone is one base off. The genes are TRBV2 and TRBJ1-2; D gene uncertain. Between the trimmed V and J ends, which lost 4 bases and 6 bases, there was a span of 9 bases. The CDR3 covers 12 residues. The V gene's germline CDR1 is SNHLY and CDR2 FYNNEI. The CDR3 sequence is CASSGGSHGYTF. CDR3 in DNA: TGTGCCAGCAGTGGGGGTAGCCATGGCTACACCTTC.

The V and J genes are TRBV21-1 and TRBJ2-1; TRBD1, the D gene given by the table, was not confirmed from the DNA. TRBV21-1 is a recognized pseudogene. This CDR3 spans 21 amino acids. CDR3: CASSMPKAVQGTPQTDNEQFF. DNA for the CDR3: TGTGCCAGCAGCATGCCGAAAGCGGTACAGGGAACCCCGCAAACCGACAATGAGCAGTTCTTC.

This clonotype was seen more than once but under ten times. The rearrangement joins TRBV28 to TRBJ2-7; 7 nucleotides align to TRBD1. The CDR3 is 15 amino acids. Trimming at V came to 3 bases and at J to 7 bases, leaving 12 bases not matched to a gene. Germline V lookup: CDR1 MDHEN, CDR2 SYDVKM. The CDR3 loop reads CASSFGQASYNEQYF. The CDR3, as DNA: TGTGCCAGCAGTTTCGGACAGGCCTCCTACAATGAGCAGTACTTC.

The chain combines TRBV4-3 with TRBJ2-2; 8 positions match TRBD2. CDR3 length: 17 residues. With V trimmed by 0 bases and J by 7 bases, 10 bases remained unmatched. Germline V gives CDR1 LGHNA, CDR2 YSLEER. The DNA for the CDR3 is TGCGCCAGCAGCCAAGATAGTAGCGGGGAGGAGGACGGGGAGCTGTTTTTT. This sequence encodes CASSQDSSGEEDGELFF.

In this sample, this clonotype turned up a few times. CDR3 DNA sequence: TGCGCCATGGACATAGCGGGAGGGCCGGTCTACAATGAGCAGTTCTTC. It specifies CAMDIAGGPVYNEQFF. The J gene is TRBJ2-1, the V gene TRBV5-1; 11 positions match TRBD2. This CDR3 has 16 residues. The J segment lost 3 bases and the V segment lost 9 bases, leaving 11 bases of the junction unmatched. Per the germline V gene, CDR1 is SGHRS and CDR2 is YFSETQ.

A remark on this clonotype: A junction end diverges from the germline sequence, so it may reflect a read error. The gene calls are TRBV4-2 and TRBJ2-3; tentative D call: TRBD2 (5 bases). The CDR3 length is 15 residues. Germline CDR1 is LGHNA and CDR2 is YNFKEQ. CDR3 bases: TGTGCCAGCAGACAAGATCAGAGGGAACCAGATACGCAGTATTTT. This translates into CASRQDQREPDTQYF.

This clonotype has only a few counts. The chain couples TRBV20-1 to TRBJ1-5; possible D gene TRBD1, 5 bases. V was shortened by 1 base and J by 8 bases, with 9 bases between the two germline ends. The germline V gene encodes CDR1 DFQATT and CDR2 SNEGSKA (reference sequence). The CDR3 is 12 residues long. Here the CDR3 reads CSARGRAKPQHF. Written as DNA, the CDR3 is TGCAGTGCTAGAGGCAGGGCGAAGCCCCAGCATTTT.

This clonotype showed up just a few times. The chain links TRBV12-3 or TRBV12-4 to TRBJ1-2; 8 bases line up with TRBD1. With V trimmed by 7 bases and J by 7 bases, 8 bases remained unmatched. The CDR3 sequence is 13 residues long. The DNA for the CDR3 is TGTGCCAGCACCCTACAGGGGGGCGGTGGCTACACCTTC. Amino acids: CASTLQGGGGYTF.

This chain links TRBV6-5 with TRBJ2-7, with D unresolved. Deletions cut 8 bases from V and 0 bases from J, with 11 bases between. The CDR3 contains 13 residues. CDR1 is MNHEY, CDR2 SVGAGI, per germline. This CDR3 is CASGPSSSYEQYF. The DNA for the CDR3 is TGTGCCAGCGGACCGTCGAGCTCCTACGAGCAGTACTTC.

This clonotype has ten or more counts. The rearrangement uses TRBV7-2 and TRBJ1-4, with TRBD1 identical over 7 bases. CDR1 is SGHTA, CDR2 FQGNSA, per germline. The CDR3 has 16 amino acids. Trimming at V came to 5 bases and at J to 8 bases, leaving 14 bases not matched to a gene. The CDR3 reads CASSTNRGVVGEKLFF. CDR3 DNA: TGTGCCAGCAGCACAAACAGGGGAGTAGTTGGCGAAAAACTGTTTTTT.

V gene TRBV7-2 combines with J gene TRBJ2-4, with 8 bases fitting TRBD1. This CDR3 has 15 residues. J lost 6 bases, V lost 4 bases, and 8 bases had no gene match. CDR1 is SGHTA, CDR2 FQGNSA, per germline. The CDR3 bases are TGTACCAGCAGCTCCGGACAGGGCGACTTAAACATTCAGTACTTC. The encoded protein is CTSSSGQGDLNIQYF. Full variable domain (outside the CDR3, taken from reference TRBV7-2 and TRBJ2-4): GAGVSQSPSNKVTEKGKDVELRCDPISGHTALYWYRQSLGQGLEFLIYFQGNSAPDKSGLPSDRFSAERTGGSVSTLTIQRTQQEDSAVYLCTSSSGQGDLNIQYFGAGTRLSVL.

This clonotype was detected only once. This chain uses TRBV20-1 with TRBJ2-7; perhaps TRBD2 as D (5 bases). Germline CDR1 is DFQATT and CDR2 is SNEGSKA (reference sequence). The length of the CDR3 is 13 residues. Trimming pared 3 bases from V and 5 bases from J, leaving 14 bases between. The DNA for the CDR3 is TGCAGTGCTAGGGCGCTAGCCGGACACGAGCAGTACTTC. Translating it yields CSARALAGHEQYF.

The rearrangement uses TRBV7-8 and TRBJ2-3; D gene ambiguous. Germline-derived CDR1 and CDR2 are SGHVS and FQNEAQ. This CDR3 contains 13 residues. V lost 8 bases and J 5 bases, leaving 14 bases between the germline ends. CDR3 DNA: TGTGCCAGCTCCCGACTGCTTGTAGATACGCAGTATTTT. Translation gives CASSRLLVDTQYF.

For this clonotype: A much more abundant neighbour one base away suggests this may be a read error. V gene TRBV29-1 combines with J gene TRBJ2-1; TRBD2 might be the D (5 bases). Germline lookup yields CDR1 SQVTM and CDR2 ANQGSEA. The CDR3 is made up of 13 amino acids. V was trimmed by 4 bases and J by 0 bases, leaving 7 bases between them. Here the CDR3 reads CSVVGSSYNEQFF. In DNA, the CDR3 is TGCAGCGTTGTGGGGAGCTCCTACAATGAGCAGTTCTTC.

The V and J genes are TRBV29-1 and TRBJ1-2, with D hard to call. Germline V gene data show CDR1 as SQVTM and CDR2 as ANQGSEA. The CDR3 loop spans 13 amino acids. V dropped 7 bases and J dropped 4 bases, with 16 bases sitting between them. CDR3 sequence: CSALAVESYGYTF. The DNA for the CDR3 is TGCAGCGCCTTGGCCGTCGAGAGCTATGGCTACACCTTC.

The chain employs TRBV10-3 and TRBJ1-1, with 7 nucleotides matching TRBD1. The V gene end was trimmed by 7 bases and the J gene end by 4 bases; junction bases not matched to a gene: 9. The germline V gene has CDR1 ENHRY and CDR2 SYGVKD. This CDR3 region has 14 residues. CDR3 region: CAITSRQGGTEAFF. The CDR3 DNA is TGTGCCATCACGTCGCGACAGGGAGGCACTGAAGCTTTCTTT.

In this sample, this clonotype turned up a few times. The chain recombines TRBV20-1 with TRBJ2-3, with 12 bases matching TRBD1. Trimming at V came to 6 bases and at J to 4 bases, leaving 11 bases not matched to a gene. The CDR3 contains 16 residues. In germline, CDR1 is DFQATT, CDR2 SNEGSKA (reference sequence). CDR3 sequence reads: CSAPPPGQGASDTQYF. The CDR3, as DNA: TGCAGTGCGCCGCCCCCGGGACAGGGGGCTTCAGATACGCAGTATTTT.